The 18 T cell receptor beta chains in this list originate from one sample, sequenced in a study of blood T cell repertoires in COVID-19. The repertoire was sequenced with immunoSEQ multiplex PCR; TCRdb's copy has only in-frame clones and lacks some. The sample consists of approximately 99,000 clones, 84% of them appearing once. The sequenced material came from peripheral blood. These receptors originate from a man between 65 and 80 years old with active or convalescent COVID-19.

The rearrangement joins TRBV30 to TRBJ1-1; 8 bases align to TRBD1. The CDR3 extends over 13 amino acids. Germline V gene lookup returns CDR1 GTSNPN and CDR2 SVGIG (reference sequence). Trimming cost V 3 bases and J 4 bases; bases outside gene matches: 4. For the CDR3, the DNA is TGTGCCTGGAGAACAGGGGGGGGCACTGAAGCTTTCTTT. It codes for CAWRTGGGTEAFF.

The chain carries TRBV7-2 and TRBJ1-4; 8 nucleotides match TRBD1. J gave up 7 bases and V 3 bases, and 10 bases lay outside the gene matches. The CDR3 has 16 residues. CDR1 is SGHTA, CDR2 FQGNSA, per germline. The CDR3 reads CASSFANRGGSEKLFF. The DNA of the CDR3 is TGTGCCAGCAGCTTCGCAAACAGGGGGGGGAGTGAAAAACTGTTTTTT.

The V call is TRBV7-2, the J call TRBJ2-3; tentatively, D is TRBD2 (6 bases). This CDR3 is built from 15 residues. The V end lost 0 bases, the J end lost 1 base, and 8 bases lay between the germline ends. Looked up from germline, CDR1 is SGHTA and CDR2 is FQGNSA. CDR3 in DNA: TGTGCCAGCAGCTTAGCCCCGGGGGGCACAGATACGCAGTATTTT. Its translation: CASSLAPGGTDTQYF.

The CDR3 nucleotides read TGTGCCAGCAGTGAAGCAGGGGGCGCTCAGCCCCAGCATTTT. Its translation is CASSEAGGAQPQHF. V and J are TRBV2 and TRBJ1-5; TRBD1 matches 7 bases. Germline values: CDR1 SNHLY, CDR2 FYNNEI. The trim removed 0 bases at V and 6 bases at J, leaving 2 bases unmatched. This CDR3 spans 14 amino acids.

The chain links TRBV7-9 to TRBJ1-6, with 9 bases that match TRBD1. V lost 5 bases, J lost 6 bases, and 5 bases stayed unmatched. Per the germline V gene, CDR1 is SEHNR and CDR2 is FQNEAQ (reference sequence). There are 15 residues in the CDR3. The CDR3 DNA sequence: TGTGCCAGCAGCGTAGGACAGGGGAGTAATTCACCCCTCCACTTT. Residues: CASSVGQGSNSPLHF.

Only a few counts were recorded for this clone. V usage is TRBV28 and J usage is TRBJ1-4; 9 bases are shared with TRBD1. Germline V gene data show CDR1 as MDHEN and CDR2 as SYDVKM. Unmatched junction bases numbered 7, after V lost 6 bases and J lost 8 bases. The CDR3 is 14 residues long. The CDR3: CASRPGQGREKLFF. CDR3 nucleotides: TGTGCCAGCAGACCGGGACAGGGACGCGAAAAACTGTTTTTT.

V usage is TRBV7-2 and J usage is TRBJ2-5; possible D gene TRBD2, 7 bases. Germline values: CDR1 SGHTA, CDR2 FQGNSA. V was pared by 0 bases and J by 5 bases, with 19 bases between. The CDR3 runs 17 residues. This CDR3 reads CASSLANRGAWVETQYF. CDR3 nucleotides: TGTGCCAGCAGCTTAGCGAATCGGGGGGCTTGGGTTGAGACCCAGTACTTC.

The rearrangement joins TRBV7-3 to TRBJ2-3; D possibly corresponds to TRBD2 (5 bases). Trimming removed 5 bases from V and 6 bases from J, with 21 bases in between. Germline lookup yields CDR1 SGHTA and CDR2 FQGTGA. There are 16 residues in the CDR3. The DNA for the CDR3 is TGTGCCAGCAGCCCAAGGCAGGCCGGGGTGGGTGATACGCAGTATTTT. Translation gives CASSPRQAGVGDTQYF.

The CDR3 DNA is TGTGCCAGCAGCTTATACCCCCGCAGGGCTTATGGCTACACCTTC. Its protein is CASSLYPRRAYGYTF. This sequence joins TRBV7-2 and TRBJ1-2, with D maybe TRBD1 (5 bases). This CDR3 contains 15 residues. Per the germline V gene, CDR1 is SGHTA and CDR2 is FQGNSA. V lost 2 bases to trimming and J lost 5 bases, with 15 bases between them.

V usage is TRBV7-2 and J usage is TRBJ1-4; TRBD1 matches at 9 bases. Germline V CDR1 and CDR2: SGHTA, FQGNSA. Trimming cost V 5 bases and J 1 base; bases outside gene matches: 11. CDR3 size: 18 residues. The CDR3 protein is CASSPGTGMVGTNEKLFF. The CDR3 DNA reads as TGTGCCAGCAGCCCCGGGACAGGGATGGTCGGAACTAATGAAAAACTGTTTTTT.

The CDR3 protein is CASRADSPGELFF. The CDR3 region has the DNA TGTGCCAGCAGAGCCGACTCTCCCGGGGAGCTGTTTTTT. V usage is TRBV2 and J usage is TRBJ2-2, with D hard to call. The CDR3 runs 13 residues. CDR1 is SNHLY and CDR2 is FYNNEI in the germline V gene. The V end was cut by 6 bases, the J end by 6 bases, with 11 bases between.

This chain connects TRBV25-1 to TRBJ2-3; D gene ambiguous. Looked up from germline, CDR1 is MGHDK and CDR2 is SYGVNS. The CDR3 is 13 residues long. The V and J ends lost 5 bases and 0 bases respectively, with 6 bases between them. CDR3 DNA sequence: TGTGCCAGCAGTACTTCTAGCACAGATACGCAGTATTTT. Residues: CASSTSSTDTQYF.

The chain recombines TRBV9 with TRBJ2-2, with 9 bases fitting TRBD1. The CDR3 is made up of 16 amino acids. The germline gives CDR1 SGDLS, CDR2 YYNGEE. After removal of 4 bases from V and 4 bases from J, the junction contained 8 bases not matched to a gene. The CDR3 DNA reads TGTGCCAGCAGCCCGCGGCTGGACAGGGGCACCGGGGAGCTGTTTTTT. Translating it yields CASSPRLDRGTGELFF.

The rearrangement joins TRBV5-4 to TRBJ1-3, with D unresolved. The V end lost 0 bases, the J end lost 9 bases, and 10 bases lay between the germline ends. CDR1 is SGHNT and CDR2 is YYREEE in the germline V gene (reference sequence). The CDR3 consists of 13 residues. CDR3 sequence: CASSLERESTIYF. The CDR3 DNA follows: TGTGCCAGCAGCTTGGAAAGGGAGAGCACCATATATTTT.

V and J are TRBV7-2 and TRBJ2-2; 8 bases map to TRBD1. The junction had 2 bases not matched to a gene; V was cut back by 1 base and J by 1 base. Germline CDR1 SGHTA, CDR2 FQGNSA. The CDR3 runs to 16 residues. CDR3 DNA: TGTGCCAGCAGCTTAGGACAGGGGTTGAACACCGGGGAGCTGTTTTTT. Translating it yields CASSLGQGLNTGELFF.

The chain joins TRBV2 to TRBJ1-1; D gene uncertain. The ends were cut back, 2 bases at V and 3 bases at J, with 7 bases in the middle. The length of the CDR3 is 13 residues. Germline lookup yields CDR1 SNHLY and CDR2 FYNNEI. This CDR3 is CASSETSDTEAFF. The CDR3 DNA follows: TGTGCCAGCAGTGAAACGTCAGACACTGAAGCTTTCTTT.

The chain couples TRBV2 to TRBJ1-5; 7 bases match TRBD1. CDR1 and CDR2 from the germline V gene are SNHLY and FYNNEI. CDR3 length: 16 amino acids. The V segment lost 6 bases and the J segment 0 bases; nucleotides outside the gene matches: 8. Here the CDR3 DNA reads TGTGCCAGCAGGGCCGGACAGGCTCCTAGCAATCAGCCCCAGCATTTT. Its protein is CASRAGQAPSNQPQHF. The variable domain in full, with the rest retrieved from reference TRBV2 and TRBJ1-5, is EPEVTQTPSHQVTQMGQEVILRCVPISNHLYFYWYRQILGQKVEFLVSFYNNEISEKSEIFDDQFSVERPDGSNFTLKIRSTKLEDSAMYFCASRAGQAPSNQPQHFGDGTRLSIL.

The CDR3 spells CASSTQGGTEAFF. The CDR3 DNA follows: TGTGCCAGCAGTACACAGGGGGGGACTGAAGCTTTCTTT. The J gene is TRBJ1-1, the V gene TRBV12-3 or TRBV12-4; TRBD1 matches at 8 bases. The CDR3 totals 13 residues. V shed 5 bases and J 5 bases; nucleotides not matched to a gene: 4.